Shown below are 5 T cell receptor beta chains from a single sample sequenced in a study of blood T cells in healthy people across ages. A second PCR of 7 to 11 cycles used a sample-barcoded 5' primer and a J-beta primer mix. TCRdb ran MiXCR on the 5' RACE reads and lists one entry per CDR3 protein. The table lists about 780,000 distinct CDR3 sequences, approximately 24% of them singletons. This same sample was also part of a study on T cells of mothers and their children.

The sequencing sample was made of blood. The receptors shown here come from a boy under 18 in good health.

This clonotype was seen ten or more times. This chain links TRBV4-1 with TRBJ1-1; 9 bases are shared with TRBD1. The germline CDR1 and CDR2 sequences are MGHRA and YSYEKL. V gave up 3 bases and J gave up 4 bases; unmatched junction bases: 15. CDR3 length equals 18 residues. CDR3 region: CASSQARENRGQGTEAFF. In nucleotides, the CDR3 is TGCGCCAGCAGCCAGGCTAGAGAGAACAGGGGGCAGGGCACTGAAGCTTTCTTT.

The DNA for the CDR3 is TGTGCCACCACGGGACTAGCGGGGGGCACAGATACGCAGTATTTT. Residues: CATTGLAGGTDTQYF. The rearrangement uses TRBV28 and TRBJ2-3, with TRBD2 matching 14 bases. J was trimmed by 1 base and V by 10 bases; bases with no gene match: 4. In germline, CDR1 is MDHEN, CDR2 SYDVKM. This CDR3 has 15 residues. Filled out from reference TRBV28 and TRBJ2-3, the complete variable domain reads DVKVTQSSRYLVKRTGEKVFLECVQDMDHENMFWYRQDPGLGLRLIYFSYDVKMKEKGDIPEGYSVSREKKERFSLILESASTNQTSMYLCATTGLAGGTDTQYFGPGTRLTVL.

This clonotype was seen more than once but under ten times. The chain carries TRBV6-5 and TRBJ1-1, with D uncertain. V lost 0 bases to trimming and J lost 0 bases, with 11 bases between them. Germline-derived CDR1 and CDR2 are MNHEY and SVGAGI. The CDR3 totals 16 residues. The CDR3 DNA reads as TGTGCCAGCAGTTACTCGGATCGGCACCTGAACACTGAAGCTTTCTTT. Its protein is CASSYSDRHLNTEAFF.

The chain recombines TRBV12-3 or TRBV12-4 with TRBJ1-1; TRBD1 matches 7 bases. The length of the CDR3 is 15 residues. Losses at the gene ends were 5 bases for V and 6 bases for J; bases not matched to a gene: 12. The CDR3 DNA follows: TGTGCCAGCAGTCCTGGGGGACAGTTAACCGCTGAAGCTTTCTTT. Encoded protein: CASSPGGQLTAEAFF.

V usage is TRBV20-1 and J usage is TRBJ2-1; D assignment may be TRBD1 or TRBD2 (5 bases each). In germline, CDR1 is DFQATT, CDR2 SNEGSKA (reference sequence). The CDR3 runs to 17 residues. Between the trimmed V and J ends, which lost 4 bases and 4 bases, there was a span of 23 bases. The CDR3 coding sequence is TGCAGTGCTAAGAAGCAGGGTGGGGCCGGGGTGTACAATGAGCAGTTCTTC. This sequence encodes CSAKKQGGAGVYNEQFF.